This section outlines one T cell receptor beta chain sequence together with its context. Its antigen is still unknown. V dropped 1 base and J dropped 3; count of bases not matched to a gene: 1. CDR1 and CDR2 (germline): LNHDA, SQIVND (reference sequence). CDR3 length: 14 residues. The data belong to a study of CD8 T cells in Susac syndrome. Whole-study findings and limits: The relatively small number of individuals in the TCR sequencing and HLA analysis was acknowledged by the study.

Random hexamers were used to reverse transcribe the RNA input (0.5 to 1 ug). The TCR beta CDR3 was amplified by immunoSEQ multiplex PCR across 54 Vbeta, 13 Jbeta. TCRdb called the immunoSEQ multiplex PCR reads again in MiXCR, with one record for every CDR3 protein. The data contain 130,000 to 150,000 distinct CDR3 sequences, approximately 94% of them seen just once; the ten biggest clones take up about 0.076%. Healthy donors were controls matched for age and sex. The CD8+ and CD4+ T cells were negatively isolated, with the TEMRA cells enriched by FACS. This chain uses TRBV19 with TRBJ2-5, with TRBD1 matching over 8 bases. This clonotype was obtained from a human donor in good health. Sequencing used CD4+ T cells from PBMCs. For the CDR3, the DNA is TGTGCCAGTAGTATAGCAGGGGGCGAAGAGACCCAGTACTTC. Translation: CASSIAGGEETQYF.